This entry describes one T cell receptor (beta chain). The antigen is unknown. This entry is derived from a study of human T cells and chemical hapten exposure. Overall study context: Upper back patch tests used 0.01% DPC, scored after 6 days. General study points: Counts of TCRs expanded at PT1 correlated positively with patch test score. Expanded TCR sets contained significantly more large CDR3 similarity clusters than controls.

A single record per CDR3 protein comes from TCRdb applying MiXCR to the RACE reads. The table shows about 56,000 distinct CDR3 sequences, with 9.3% occurring only once. Specified time point: patch test 1, 2 weeks after DPC sensitization. The treatment denotes: therapeutic diphenylcyclopropenone sensitization with weekly scalp DPC. There are 15 residues in the CDR3. Germline CDR1 reads MNHNY; CDR2 reads SVGAGI (reference sequence). The V gene end was trimmed by 2 bases and the J gene end by 5 bases; junction bases not matched to a gene: 6. The sequencing here drew on whole blood, taken in connection with sensitization to the hapten diphenylcyclopropenone (DPC). This TCR was recovered from a woman aged 40-49 years with alopecia areata. Some clones in this sample may be carry-over from other donors' samples. This chain links TRBV6-6 with TRBJ1-1; 9 nucleotides match TRBD1. The CDR3 region has the DNA TGTGCCAGCAGTTACAAGGGACAGGGTGGTACTGAAGCTTTCTTT. Encoded protein: CASSYKGQGGTEAFF.